This T cell receptor beta chain was obtained from a study of T cell repertoires in cytomegalovirus infection. Study-level information: A matching HLA type, together with CMV infection, was signaled by public TCR beta signatures.

The ends were cut back, 3 bases at V and 0 bases at J, with 8 bases in the middle. CDR3 size: 14 residues. The V gene's germline CDR1 is MNHEY and CDR2 SMNVEV (reference sequence). TCRdb reanalysed the reads using MiXCR and keeps one entry per CDR3 protein. The sample records roughly 250,000 distinct CDR3 sequences, roughly an eighth being singletons. This clonotype was recorded many times. The antigen remains undetermined. Study-level results: In two of eight donors, the top clonotype was HLA-C-restricted CMV-specific.

Sample: PBMCs. The chain employs TRBV27 and TRBJ1-2; D is uncertain. The sequence derives from a human donor in good health (CMV status not recorded). Some clones in this sample may be carry-over from other donors' samples. The CDR3 sequence is CASSFLGANYGYTF. The CDR3 DNA sequence: TGTGCCAGCAGTTTTCTTGGAGCTAACTATGGCTACACCTTC.